The subject of this entry is one TCR beta chain. The data stem from a study of type 1 regulatory T cells. Overall study context: An in vitro protocol generated T-allo10, a Tr1-enriched, alloantigen-specific CD4 T cell product.

The CDR3 contains 16 residues. The V end lost 0 bases, the J end lost 0 bases, and 11 bases lay between the germline ends. Germline CDR1 is LNHDA and CDR2 is SQIVND (reference sequence). In TCRdb, the reads were re-called with MiXCR into one record per CDR3 protein. The data show approximately 100,000 distinct CDR3 sequences, with about a third seen just once and less than 2.5% held by the top ten. The J gene is TRBJ1-1, the V gene TRBV19, with D possibly being TRBD1 (5 bases). Sequences were obtained from CD4+ T cells, either the whole sample or a sorted fraction (not recorded which). The TCR comes from a human donor in good health. The CDR3 sequence: CASSIDPGRMNTEAFF. CDR3 DNA sequence: TGTGCCAGTAGTATAGACCCGGGACGGATGAACACTGAAGCTTTCTTT.